This T cell receptor beta chain was documented in a study of regulatory T cells in long-lasting Graves disease. Germline values: CDR1 LNHDA, CDR2 SQIVND (reference sequence). This CDR3 region has 14 residues. The J segment lost 6 bases and the V segment lost 7 bases, leaving 4 bases of the junction unmatched. Findings of the study overall: TCR diversity was lower in persistent Graves' patients than in newly diagnosed ones.

Relying on iRepertoire HTBI primers and Arm-PCR of CDR3 regions, the team built TCR beta libraries. MiXCR, applied by TCRdb to the multiplex PCR reads, yields one record per CDR3 protein. In the table there are 300,000 to 350,000 distinct CDR3 sequences, around a fifth of which are singletons. Time point given: persistent/refractory GD, antithyroid drugs over 5 years with positive TRAb. PBMC-derived RNA was used for the TCR library. Investigators report Graves' disease was diagnosed under American Thyroid Association guidelines. Regarding this clonotype: No antigen is known for it.

The sample here was peripheral blood mononuclear cells (PBMCs), taken when the disease was refractory, from a patient treated with antithyroid drugs. The chain couples TRBV19 to TRBJ1-6, with 9 bases aligning to TRBD1. This clonotype originated in a female donor with Graves disease. The CDR3 DNA sequence: TGTGCCAGTAACGACAGGGGGAGTAATTCACCCCTCCACTTT. This encodes CASNDRGSNSPLHF.